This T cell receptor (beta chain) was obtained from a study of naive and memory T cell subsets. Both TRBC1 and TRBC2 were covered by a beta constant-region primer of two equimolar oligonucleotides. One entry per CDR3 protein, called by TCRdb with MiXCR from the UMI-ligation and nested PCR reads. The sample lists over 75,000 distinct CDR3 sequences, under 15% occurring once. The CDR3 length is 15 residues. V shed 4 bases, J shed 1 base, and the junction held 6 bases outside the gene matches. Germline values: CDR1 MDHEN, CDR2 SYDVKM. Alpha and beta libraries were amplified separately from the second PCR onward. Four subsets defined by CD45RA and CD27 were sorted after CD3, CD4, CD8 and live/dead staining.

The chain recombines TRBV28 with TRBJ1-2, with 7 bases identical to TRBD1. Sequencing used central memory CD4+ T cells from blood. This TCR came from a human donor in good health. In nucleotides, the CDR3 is TGTGCCAGCAGTTCGCGGACAGGCGTTAACTATGGCTACACCTTC. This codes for CASSSRTGVNYGYTF.